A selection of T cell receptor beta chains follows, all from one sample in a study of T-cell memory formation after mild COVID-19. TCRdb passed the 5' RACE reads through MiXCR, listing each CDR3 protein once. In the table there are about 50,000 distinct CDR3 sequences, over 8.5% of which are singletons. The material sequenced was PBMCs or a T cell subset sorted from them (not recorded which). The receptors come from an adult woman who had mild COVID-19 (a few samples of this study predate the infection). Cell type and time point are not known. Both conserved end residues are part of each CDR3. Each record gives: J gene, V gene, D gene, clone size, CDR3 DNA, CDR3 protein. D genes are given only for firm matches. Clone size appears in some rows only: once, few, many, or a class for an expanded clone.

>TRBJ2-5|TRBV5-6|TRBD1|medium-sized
TGTGCCAGCAGCGCACAGGGGGTCGAGACCCAGTACTTC
CASSAQGVETQYF
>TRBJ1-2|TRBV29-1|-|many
TGCAGCGTCCTTTCATGGGCCATAACGGGAGACTATGGCTACACCTTC
CSVLSWAITGDYGYTF
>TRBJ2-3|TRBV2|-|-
TGTGCCAGCAGGGGACCGAGTGGGCACCGAGTTACCACAGATACGCAGTATTTT
CASRGPSGHRVTTDTQYF
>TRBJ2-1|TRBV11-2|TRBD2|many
TGTGCCAGCAGCTTAGGACGCAGGACTAGCGGGAGTCTCCACAATGAGCAGTTCTTC
CASSLGRRTSGSLHNEQFF
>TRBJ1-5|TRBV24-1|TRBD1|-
TGTGCCACGCGAGCCGGGACAGGGGTCAATCAGCCCCAGCATTTT
CATRAGTGVNQPQHF
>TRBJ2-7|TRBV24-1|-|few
TGTGCCACCAGTGAGCATCCGGGGTCCTCCTACGAGCAGTACTTC
CATSEHPGSSYEQYF
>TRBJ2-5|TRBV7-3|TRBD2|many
TGTGCCAGCGGAGCGGGAGTTCAAGAGACCCAGTACTTC
CASGAGVQETQYF
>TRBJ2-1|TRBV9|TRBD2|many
TGTGCCAGCAGCGCCATTACTAGCGTACTATCCTACAATGAGCAGTTCTTC
CASSAITSVLSYNEQFF
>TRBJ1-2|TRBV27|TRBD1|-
TGTGCCAGCAGTCTTCATGTGGGGACAGGAGACTATGGCTACACCTTC
CASSLHVGTGDYGYTF
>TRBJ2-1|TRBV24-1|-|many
TGTGCCACCAGTGATTTGCCAGGGGCCACCACGAGAAATGAGCAGTTCTTC
CATSDLPGATTRNEQFF
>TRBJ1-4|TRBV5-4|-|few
TGTGCCAGCAGATCCTGGGGGAATGAAAAACTGTTTTTT
CASRSWGNEKLFF
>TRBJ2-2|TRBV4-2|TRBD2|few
TGTGCCAGCAGCCAAGATCCTAGCGGGAGGGCCGAAAGAAGGATCGGGGAGCTGTTTTTT
CASSQDPSGRAERRIGELFF
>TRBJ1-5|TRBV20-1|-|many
TGCAGTGCCCCCCGATCAGGGGGCAATCAGCCCCAGCATTTT
CSAPRSGGNQPQHF
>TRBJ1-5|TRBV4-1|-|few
TGCGCCAGCAGCCAAGAGATAGGGGCCGGGCAGCCCCAGCATTTT
CASSQEIGAGQPQHF
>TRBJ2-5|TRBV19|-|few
TGTGCCAGTAGTTCCGGCGCGGGGCAAGAGACCCAGTACTTC
CASSSGAGQETQYF
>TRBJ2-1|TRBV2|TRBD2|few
TGTGCCAGCAGTAAGGGACTAGCGGGAGGAAGCTCCTACAATGAGCAGTTCTTC
CASSKGLAGGSSYNEQFF
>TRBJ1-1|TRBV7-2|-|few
TGTGCCAGCAGCTTTTCGGGGTTTAGCACTGAAGCTTTCTTT
CASSFSGFSTEAFF
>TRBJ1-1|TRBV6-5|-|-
TGTGCCAGCAGGGACGGACCCGACGGGAGGGCTTTCTTT
CASRDGPDGRAFF
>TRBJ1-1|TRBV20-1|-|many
TGCAGTGCTAGAGCTGGACTGAACACTGAAGCTTTCTTT
CSARAGLNTEAFF
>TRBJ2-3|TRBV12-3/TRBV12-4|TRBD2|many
TGTGCCAGCAGTTTAGTCGGGAGGGCAGATACGCAGTATTTT
CASSLVGRADTQYF
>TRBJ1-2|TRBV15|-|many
TGTGCCACCAGCAGAGATATGACGGCCATTAACTATGGCTACACCTTC
CATSRDMTAINYGYTF
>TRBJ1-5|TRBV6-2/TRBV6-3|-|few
TGTGCCAGCAGTTACCGGTGGGGGAATCAGCCCCAGCATTTT
CASSYRWGNQPQHF
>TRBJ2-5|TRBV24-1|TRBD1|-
TGTGCCACCAGTGATACCACCGGGACAGGGGGCCCCCAAGAGACCCAGTACTTC
CATSDTTGTGGPQETQYF
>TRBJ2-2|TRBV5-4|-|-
TGTGCCAGCAGCACAAGGGGGGGCCCTGCGGCGAAGCTGTTTTTT
CASSTRGGPAAKLFF
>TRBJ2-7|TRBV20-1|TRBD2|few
TGCAGTGCTAGACGTCGACTAGCGGGGTCGGACGAGCAGTACTTC
CSARRRLAGSDEQYF
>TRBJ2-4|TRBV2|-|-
TGTGCCAGCAGTGAATTGCGCGGGGAGATCAAAAACATTCAGTACTTC
CASSELRGEIKNIQYF